The T cell receptor beta chain under discussion was sequenced for a study of blood T cell repertoires in COVID-19. CDR3 length: 18 amino acids. J gave up 8 bases and V 4 bases, and 16 bases lay outside the gene matches. The germline V gene has CDR1 SGDLS and CDR2 YYNGEE. Method: immunoSEQ multiplex PCR; TCRdb's copy keeps in-frame clones and lacks some. The top ten clones hold 3.4% of a sample with a few hundred thousand clones, roughly 80% of them seen once. The receptor's source is a woman aged 18-29 years with acute or convalescent COVID-19. The sequenced sample was peripheral blood. This chain uses TRBV9 with TRBJ2-1, with 12 bases fitting TRBD2. The CDR3 sequence is CASSPSLAGGRLWDEQFF. The DNA of the CDR3 is TGTGCCAGCAGCCCCTCACTAGCGGGAGGTCGCCTATGGGATGAGCAGTTCTTC.